Listed below are T cell receptor beta chains from one sample, sequenced in a study of blood T cells in healthy people across ages. TCRdb reprocessed the 5' RACE reads with MiXCR, giving one entry per CDR3 protein. This table has 1.5 million to 2 million distinct CDR3 sequences, over 25% appearing once. The sequenced sample was blood. The source of these receptors is a woman aged 25 to 39 in good health. The CDR3 runs from the conserved cysteine through the conserved F or W. Each record gives: D gene, V gene, J gene, CDR3 protein. A D gene is named only where the DNA matches it firmly.

D: NA; V: TRBV20-1; J: TRBJ1-1; CDR3: CSASHQNTEAFF
D: NA; V: TRBV2; J: TRBJ1-5; CDR3: CASTQGRSNQPQHF
D: TRBD2; V: TRBV28; J: TRBJ2-7; CDR3: CVSSLGVGGYEQYF
D: TRBD1; V: TRBV12-3/TRBV12-4; J: TRBJ1-1; CDR3: CASSGQGTAEAFF
D: NA; V: TRBV27; J: TRBJ2-2; CDR3: CATSPGSDTGELFF
D: TRBD2; V: TRBV7-8; J: TRBJ2-3; CDR3: CASSFGGRGDTQYF
D: TRBD2; V: TRBV10-3; J: TRBJ2-1; CDR3: CAISALREGRYEQFF
D: TRBD2; V: TRBV15; J: TRBJ2-1; CDR3: CATSRPLTSGSLPSSYNEQFF
D: NA; V: TRBV25-1; J: TRBJ1-2; CDR3: CASTEGGNYGYTF
D: NA; V: TRBV7-2; J: TRBJ2-4; CDR3: CASSLGFAGQAKNIQYF
D: NA; V: TRBV6-2/TRBV6-3; J: TRBJ2-7; CDR3: CASSYSILGQQAYEQYF
D: TRBD1; V: TRBV6-1; J: TRBJ1-2; CDR3: CASSTDERQGGYGYTF
D: NA; V: TRBV7-2; J: TRBJ2-7; CDR3: CASSLGASANEQYF
D: NA; V: TRBV6-1; J: TRBJ2-2; CDR3: CAGGGYVSTGELFF
D: NA; V: TRBV6-1; J: TRBJ2-7; CDR3: CAGGDIYYEQYF
D: TRBD2; V: TRBV18; J: TRBJ2-3; CDR3: CASSPPASGPTGTQYF
D: NA; V: TRBV19; J: TRBJ2-1; CDR3: CASSQGISNEQFF
D: NA; V: TRBV5-6; J: TRBJ2-5; CDR3: CASNWLNRDSETQYF
D: TRBD2; V: TRBV27; J: TRBJ2-7; CDR3: CASSLALSTSGRLYEQYF
D: NA; V: TRBV20-1; J: TRBJ2-1; CDR3: CSTVRASFYNEQFF
D: NA; V: TRBV9; J: TRBJ2-7; CDR3: CASSPQMRSGSYEQYF
D: NA; V: TRBV20-1; J: TRBJ2-2; CDR3: CSARDLRLNTGELFF
D: TRBD1; V: TRBV20-1; J: TRBJ2-7; CDR3: CSARATGTGAHEQYF
D: NA; V: TRBV10-3; J: TRBJ2-5; CDR3: CAISKAEETQYF
D: TRBD1; V: TRBV7-9; J: TRBJ1-4; CDR3: CASSLQTGSEKLFF
D: NA; V: TRBV12-3/TRBV12-4; J: TRBJ1-1; CDR3: CASTGRDRAFF
D: TRBD2; V: TRBV15; J: TRBJ2-7; CDR3: CATSRVTSGAYEQYF
D: NA; V: TRBV10-2; J: TRBJ2-7; CDR3: CASSKTQGGEQYF
D: TRBD1; V: TRBV7-9; J: TRBJ1-1; CDR3: CASSMGQMNTEAFF
D: NA; V: TRBV6-1; J: TRBJ2-3; CDR3: CASSEGGGRSTDTQYF